The entry that follows covers one T cell receptor (beta chain) sequence. Its antigen is not known. The data were produced by immunoSEQ multiplex PCR, yet TCRdb's version contains in-frame clones alone and is incomplete. Among fewer than 2,000 clones, 83% were seen once, and the ten largest hold around 8.8%. This record belongs to a study of chemoradiotherapy in HPV16-positive cancers. Looked up from germline, CDR1 is MNHEY and CDR2 is SMNVEV (reference sequence). Losses at the gene ends were 5 bases for V and 5 bases for J; bases not matched to a gene: 7. This CDR3 contains 14 residues. Study-level findings and limits: Candidate HPV-specific clones and E7-related TCR motifs grew in tumor during treatment.

The rearrangement links TRBV27 to TRBJ2-5, with 8 positions matching TRBD1. This specimen was tumor tissue, taken from a patient who underwent chemoradiotherapy. This TCR came from a human donor with HPV-associated anogenital cancer. CDR3 DNA sequence: TGTGCCAGCAGTATTGCAGGGGGCGGGGAGACCCAGTACTTC. Protein: CASSIAGGGETQYF.